The sequence of this T cell receptor (beta chain) was determined in a study of OX40 agonist ivuxolimab in advanced cancers. About the research overall: Checkpoint inhibitors had been given previously to around 38% of patients.

About this clone itself: Its antigen is not known.

Clones were read by immunoSEQ multiplex PCR, and TCRdb kept only the in-frame ones, dropping some. The sample lists about 79,000 clones, roughly 86% occurring once. General observations from the study: It was also the case that some nonresponders had low normalized T-cell clonal expansion.

The germline V gene encodes CDR1 MGHRA and CDR2 YSYEKL. The germline V and J ends were trimmed by 3 bases and 5 bases, with 13 bases remaining between them. There are 14 residues in the CDR3. Autoimmune disease history or systemic immunosuppression led to patient exclusion. The sequence derives from an adult with an advanced solid tumor such as melanoma, head and neck, liver or kidney cancer. Sequencing was performed on CD4+ or CD8+ T cells sorted from blood, taken in a trial of the OX40 agonist ivuxolimab. The J gene is TRBJ1-2, the V gene TRBV4-1; perhaps TRBD1 as D (6 bases). The CDR3 here is CASSQDSPRYGYTF. The CDR3 DNA reads TGCGCCAGCAGCCAGGACAGCCCCAGGTATGGCTACACCTTC.